This T cell receptor beta chain was sequenced for a study of control samples from healthy donors and cancer patients. In germline, CDR1 is SGHNT, CDR2 YYREEE (reference sequence). V shed 6 bases, J shed 7 bases, and the junction held 18 bases outside the gene matches. This CDR3 is 18 amino acids long. This clone was counted only a few times. Sequencing was performed with immunoSEQ multiplex PCR; in TCRdb, only in-frame clones are kept and a portion is missing. The sample includes 80,000 to 100,000 clones, about 90% seen only once; the top ten take 12% to 15%. The receptor was isolated from a man younger than 40 in good health. The sequencing input was blood. The chain joins TRBV5-4 to TRBJ1-6; 8 bases match TRBD1. The CDR3 loop reads CASTIRLPGQARNSPLHF. The CDR3 coding sequence is TGTGCCAGCACCATCCGACTTCCGGGACAGGCAAGGAATTCACCCCTCCACTTT. Full variable domain (missing parts from reference TRBV5-4 and TRBJ1-6): ETGVTQSPTHLIKTRGQQVTLRCSSQSGHNTVSWYQQALGQGPQFIFQYYREEENGRGNFPPRFSGLQFPNYSSELNVNALELDDSALYLCASTIRLPGQARNSPLHFGNGTRLTVT.